This TCR beta chain stems from a study of T cells in Graves' hyperthyroidism and ophthalmopathy. This clonotype has just one count. What was amplified from RNA transcripts were TCR beta CDR3 regions. During a first-round RT-PCR of the TCR CDR3, the HTBI primer set was used. TCRdb re-derived calls from the multiplex PCR reads in MiXCR, one entry per CDR3 protein. Of over 650,000 distinct CDR3 sequences listed, approximately 42% were seen once; the top ten hold about 7.2%. The trim removed 6 bases at V and 8 bases at J, leaving 14 bases unmatched. The CDR3 is 15 amino acids. Germline CDR1 and CDR2: SQVTM and ANQGSEA.

The sequenced material came from peripheral blood or thyroid tissue (not recorded which). The rearrangement uses TRBV29-1 and TRBJ1-3; TRBD1 matches 9 bases. The source of this sequence is an adult man with Graves' disease, either hyperthyroidism or ophthalmopathy (not recorded which). In DNA form, the CDR3 reads TGCAGCGTACCGGACAGGGGCGACTATGGCTACACCATATATTTT. This encodes CSVPDRGDYGYTIYF.